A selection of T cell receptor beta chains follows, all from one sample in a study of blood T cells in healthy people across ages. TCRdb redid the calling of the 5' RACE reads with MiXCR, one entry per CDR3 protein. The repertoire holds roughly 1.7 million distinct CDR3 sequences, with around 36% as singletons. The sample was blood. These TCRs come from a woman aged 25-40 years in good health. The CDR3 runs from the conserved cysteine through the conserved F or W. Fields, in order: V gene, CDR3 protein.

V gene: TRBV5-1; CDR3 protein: CASSLEVGERSSYNEQFF
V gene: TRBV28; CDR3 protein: CASSYIQGLSYEQYF
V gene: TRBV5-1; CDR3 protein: CASSSGGLAGPREQYF
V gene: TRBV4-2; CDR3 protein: CASSHLSRETQYF
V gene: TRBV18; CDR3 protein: CASSPWGGSRRNTEAFF
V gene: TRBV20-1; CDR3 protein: CSAKSWDRVTRSPQPQHF
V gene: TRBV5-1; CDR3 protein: CASSSVPGGTDTQYF
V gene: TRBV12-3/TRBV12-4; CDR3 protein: CASGLDTRYEQYF
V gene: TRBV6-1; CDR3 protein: CASSDVVGTGGGYTF
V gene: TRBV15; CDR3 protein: CATSREGGLGYGYTF
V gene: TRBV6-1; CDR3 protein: CASSERESGEQYF
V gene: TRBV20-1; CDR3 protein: CSARPGGKGYEQYF
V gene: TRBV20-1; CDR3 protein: CSARDSGGLQETQYF
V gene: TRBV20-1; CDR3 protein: CSARDQGQGQGFFSDEKLFF
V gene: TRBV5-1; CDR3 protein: CASSLGGQGAAKLFF
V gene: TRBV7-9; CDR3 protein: CASSLRGQGDNYGYTF
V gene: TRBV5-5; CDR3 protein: CASSLYADTGELFF
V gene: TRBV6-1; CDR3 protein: CASSLLWDTEAFF
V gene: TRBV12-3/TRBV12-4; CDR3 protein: CASSLWGEVGNTEAFF
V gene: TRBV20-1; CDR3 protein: CSARGGFEQFF
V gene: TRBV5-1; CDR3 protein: CVGGGEQFF
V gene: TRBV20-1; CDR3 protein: CSARAGGELETQYF
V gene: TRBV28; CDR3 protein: CASITLRSGHEQYF
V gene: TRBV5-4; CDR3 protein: CASSLGGGVSYTEAFF
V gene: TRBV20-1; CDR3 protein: CSARGRSHNQPQHF
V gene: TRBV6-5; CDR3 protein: CASSYSGGIGAEAFF
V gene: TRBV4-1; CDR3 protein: CASSQEGLAIDTQYF
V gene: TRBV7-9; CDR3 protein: CASSSTTANYGCTF
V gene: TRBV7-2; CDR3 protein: CASSLGMGEDTQYF
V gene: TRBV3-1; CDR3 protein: CASSPGEYSNQPQHF
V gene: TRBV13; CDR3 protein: CASSLGGQGHGYTF
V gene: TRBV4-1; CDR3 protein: CASSQGGTIQETQYF
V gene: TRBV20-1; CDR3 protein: CSAPRGSGTDTQYF
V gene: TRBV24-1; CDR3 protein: CATSDGEGIATGELFF
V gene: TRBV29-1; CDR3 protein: CSGGQPNTEAFF
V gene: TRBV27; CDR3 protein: CASSLLGTTSTDTQYF
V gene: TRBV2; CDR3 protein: CASSAIPQSGYTF
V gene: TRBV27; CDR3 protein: CASSLRGRPDQPQHF
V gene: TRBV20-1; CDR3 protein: CSAPITGVGQPQHF
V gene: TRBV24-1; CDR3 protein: CATSSSGGQETQYF
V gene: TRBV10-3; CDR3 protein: CAISAGTGIAYEQYF
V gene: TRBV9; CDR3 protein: CASSGRDITRGGNAIYF
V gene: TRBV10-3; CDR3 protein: CAISGGTNPNEKLFF
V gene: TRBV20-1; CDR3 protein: CSARDGTSGSNEQFF
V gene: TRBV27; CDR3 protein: CACRPLEGTDTQYF
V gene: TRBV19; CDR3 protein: CASRPYGQGATRGNQPQHF
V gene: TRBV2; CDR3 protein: CASSTGVDEQFF
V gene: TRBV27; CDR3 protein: CASSYLRPSTDTQYF
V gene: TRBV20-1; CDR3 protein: CSAKGYVETQYF